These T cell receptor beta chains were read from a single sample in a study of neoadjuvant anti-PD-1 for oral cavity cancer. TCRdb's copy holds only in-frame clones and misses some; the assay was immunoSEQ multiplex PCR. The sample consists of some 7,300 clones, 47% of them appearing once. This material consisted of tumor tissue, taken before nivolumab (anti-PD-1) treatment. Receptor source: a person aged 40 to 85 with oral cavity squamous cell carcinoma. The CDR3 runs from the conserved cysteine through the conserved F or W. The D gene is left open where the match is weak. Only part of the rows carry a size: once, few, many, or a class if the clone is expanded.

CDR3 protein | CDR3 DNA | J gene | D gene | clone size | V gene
CASSVGDRGERDEAFF | TGTGCCAGCAGCGTAGGAGACAGGGGCGAGCGTGATGAAGCTTTCTTT | TRBJ1-1 | TRBD1 | . | TRBV9
CASSLTGTGAEAFF | TGCGCCAGCAGCCTTACCGGGACAGGGGCTGAAGCTTTCTTT | TRBJ1-1 | TRBD1 | . | TRBV5-1
CATPDSGNTIYF | TGTGCCACCCCGGACTCTGGAAACACCATATATTTT | TRBJ1-3 | . | . | TRBV21-1
CSVEGGTKDNVLTF | TGCAGCGTTGAGGGAGGGACAAAAGACAACGTCCTGACTTTC | TRBJ2-6 | . | . | TRBV29-1
CASRRGTVNTGELFF | TGTGCCAGCAGGCGAGGGACAGTAAACACCGGGGAGCTGTTTTTT | TRBJ2-2 | TRBD1 | few | TRBV2
CAWSAGHSNYGYTF | TGTGCCTGGAGTGCAGGACACTCAAACTATGGCTACACCTTC | TRBJ1-2 | . | . | TRBV30
CASSSFRFGNYGYTF | TGTGCCAGCAGTTCGTTCAGGTTTGGAAACTATGGCTACACCTTC | TRBJ1-2 | . | . | TRBV27
CASSLAGGYNEQFF | TGCGCCAGCAGTTTAGCGGGGGGCTACAATGAGCAGTTCTTC | TRBJ2-1 | TRBD2 | . | TRBV10-2
CASSVWDRLSGANVLTF | TGTGCCAGCAGCGTTTGGGACAGGTTGAGTGGGGCCAACGTCCTGACTTTC | TRBJ2-6 | TRBD1 | few | TRBV7-3
CASSWGTGGADTQYF | TGTGCCAGCAGCTGGGGGACAGGGGGCGCAGATACGCAGTATTTT | TRBJ2-3 | TRBD1 | . | TRBV7-9
CASSTNDGSYEQYF | TGTGCCAGCAGCACGAACGACGGATCCTACGAGCAGTACTTC | TRBJ2-7 | . | few | TRBV7-6
CASSPGTSGYEQYF | TGTGCCAGCAGCCCCGGGACTAGCGGTTACGAGCAGTACTTC | TRBJ2-7 | TRBD2 | . | TRBV2
CSVEAQGRNYGYTF | TGCAGCGTTGAGGCACAGGGACGCAACTATGGCTACACCTTC | TRBJ1-2 | . | few | TRBV29-1
CASSLLMGIGVGGNTEAFF | TGTGCCAGCAGCTTACTAATGGGCATCGGAGTTGGAGGGAACACTGAAGCTTTCTTT | TRBJ1-1 | . | . | TRBV7-2
CASSLTGVNQPQHF | TGTGCCAGCAGCCTGACAGGGGTCAATCAGCCCCAGCATTTT | TRBJ1-5 | TRBD1 | few | TRBV14
CASSDNRGNYGYTF | TGTGCCAGCAGTGATAACAGGGGGAACTATGGCTACACCTTC | TRBJ1-2 | TRBD1 | . | TRBV2
CASRPGQLGYTF | TGTGCCAGCAGGCCCGGACAGCTTGGCTACACCTTC | TRBJ1-2 | . | few | TRBV13
CASSVRQALSSYNSPLHF | TGTGCCAGTAGTGTTCGACAGGCCCTAAGCTCCTATAATTCACCCCTCCACTTT | TRBJ1-6 | . | . | TRBV19
CSVVAVMNTEAFF | TGCAGCGTTGTCGCGGTTATGAACACTGAAGCTTTCTTT | TRBJ1-1 | . | once | TRBV29-1
CASSRTDSAAGEQYF | TGCGCCAGCAGCAGAACGGACAGCGCGGCGGGCGAGCAGTACTTC | TRBJ2-7 | . | . | TRBV5-1
CASSLRGGRSSYNSPLHF | TGTGCCAGTAGTCTCAGGGGAGGGCGAAGCTCCTATAATTCACCCCTCCACTTT | TRBJ1-6 | . | few | TRBV19
CASSSQPGGGGNEQFF | TGTGCCAGCAGCTCCCAGCCCGGGGGGGGCGGTAATGAGCAGTTCTTC | TRBJ2-1 | TRBD2 | . | TRBV7-2
CASSFSSWADTQYF | TGTGCCAGCAGTTTCTCTAGTTGGGCAGATACGCAGTATTTT | TRBJ2-3 | . | . | TRBV27
CASSPGPYGYTF | TGTGCCAGTAGCCCCGGCCCCTATGGCTACACCTTC | TRBJ1-2 | . | . | TRBV19
CASSPGRNTGELFF | TGTGCCAGCTCACCCGGGAGGAACACCGGGGAGCTGTTTTTT | TRBJ2-2 | . | . | TRBV18
CASSDADWVDEQFF | TGCGCCAGCAGTGATGCGGATTGGGTCGATGAGCAGTTCTTC | TRBJ2-1 | . | . | TRBV10-2
CASSRGQGGQYEQYF | TGCGCCAGCAGCCGAGGACAGGGGGGCCAATACGAGCAGTACTTC | TRBJ2-7 | TRBD1 | once | TRBV5-1
CASSETARGAGQPQHF | TGCGCCAGCAGTGAGACAGCCAGGGGGGCGGGGCAGCCCCAGCATTTT | TRBJ1-5 | TRBD1 | . | TRBV10-2
CATRGGPTNEKLFF | TGCGCCACCCGAGGGGGACCTACTAATGAAAAACTGTTTTTT | TRBJ1-4 | . | once | TRBV5-1
CASSTEQGTPQPQHF | TGTGCCAGCTCAACAGAACAGGGGACTCCTCAGCCCCAGCATTTT | TRBJ1-5 | TRBD1 | medium-sized | TRBV18
CASEGQGAGEAFF | TGTGCCAGCGAAGGACAGGGGGCCGGTGAAGCTTTCTTT | TRBJ1-1 | TRBD1 | few | TRBV6-1
CASRGQGAVDTQYF | TGTGCCAGCAGGGGACAGGGGGCGGTAGATACGCAGTATTTT | TRBJ2-3 | TRBD1 | . | TRBV2
CASRGGTNTGELFF | TGTGCCAGCAGGGGGGGGACGAACACCGGGGAGCTGTTTTTT | TRBJ2-2 | TRBD2 | . | TRBV14
CTSSLNTTGPSNTGELFF | TGCACCAGCAGCCTCAATACTACGGGACCATCGAACACCGGGGAGCTGTTTTTT | TRBJ2-2 | . | . | TRBV1
CASSPLGKTNEKLFF | TGTGCCAGCAGCCCACTCGGGAAGACTAATGAAAAACTGTTTTTT | TRBJ1-4 | . | few | TRBV7-2
CASSLGLAGLISGELFF | TGTGCCAGCAGCTTAGGCCTCGCAGGTTTGATCTCCGGGGAGCTGTTTTTT | TRBJ2-2 | . | once | TRBV13
CASSSRDGSDSYTF | TGTGCCAGCAGTTCCAGGGACGGATCAGATAGCTACACCTTC | TRBJ1-2 | . | few | TRBV27
CASSFTGKTDTQYF | TGTGCCAGCAGCTTTACAGGGAAGACAGATACGCAGTATTTT | TRBJ2-3 | . | . | TRBV7-9
CASSPARDYGYTF | TGTGCCAGTAGTCCCGCCCGGGACTATGGCTACACCTTC | TRBJ1-2 | . | few | TRBV19
CASSMEQGSGELFF | TGTGCCAGCAGTATGGAACAGGGGTCCGGGGAGCTGTTTTTT | TRBJ2-2 | TRBD1 | medium-sized | TRBV6-4